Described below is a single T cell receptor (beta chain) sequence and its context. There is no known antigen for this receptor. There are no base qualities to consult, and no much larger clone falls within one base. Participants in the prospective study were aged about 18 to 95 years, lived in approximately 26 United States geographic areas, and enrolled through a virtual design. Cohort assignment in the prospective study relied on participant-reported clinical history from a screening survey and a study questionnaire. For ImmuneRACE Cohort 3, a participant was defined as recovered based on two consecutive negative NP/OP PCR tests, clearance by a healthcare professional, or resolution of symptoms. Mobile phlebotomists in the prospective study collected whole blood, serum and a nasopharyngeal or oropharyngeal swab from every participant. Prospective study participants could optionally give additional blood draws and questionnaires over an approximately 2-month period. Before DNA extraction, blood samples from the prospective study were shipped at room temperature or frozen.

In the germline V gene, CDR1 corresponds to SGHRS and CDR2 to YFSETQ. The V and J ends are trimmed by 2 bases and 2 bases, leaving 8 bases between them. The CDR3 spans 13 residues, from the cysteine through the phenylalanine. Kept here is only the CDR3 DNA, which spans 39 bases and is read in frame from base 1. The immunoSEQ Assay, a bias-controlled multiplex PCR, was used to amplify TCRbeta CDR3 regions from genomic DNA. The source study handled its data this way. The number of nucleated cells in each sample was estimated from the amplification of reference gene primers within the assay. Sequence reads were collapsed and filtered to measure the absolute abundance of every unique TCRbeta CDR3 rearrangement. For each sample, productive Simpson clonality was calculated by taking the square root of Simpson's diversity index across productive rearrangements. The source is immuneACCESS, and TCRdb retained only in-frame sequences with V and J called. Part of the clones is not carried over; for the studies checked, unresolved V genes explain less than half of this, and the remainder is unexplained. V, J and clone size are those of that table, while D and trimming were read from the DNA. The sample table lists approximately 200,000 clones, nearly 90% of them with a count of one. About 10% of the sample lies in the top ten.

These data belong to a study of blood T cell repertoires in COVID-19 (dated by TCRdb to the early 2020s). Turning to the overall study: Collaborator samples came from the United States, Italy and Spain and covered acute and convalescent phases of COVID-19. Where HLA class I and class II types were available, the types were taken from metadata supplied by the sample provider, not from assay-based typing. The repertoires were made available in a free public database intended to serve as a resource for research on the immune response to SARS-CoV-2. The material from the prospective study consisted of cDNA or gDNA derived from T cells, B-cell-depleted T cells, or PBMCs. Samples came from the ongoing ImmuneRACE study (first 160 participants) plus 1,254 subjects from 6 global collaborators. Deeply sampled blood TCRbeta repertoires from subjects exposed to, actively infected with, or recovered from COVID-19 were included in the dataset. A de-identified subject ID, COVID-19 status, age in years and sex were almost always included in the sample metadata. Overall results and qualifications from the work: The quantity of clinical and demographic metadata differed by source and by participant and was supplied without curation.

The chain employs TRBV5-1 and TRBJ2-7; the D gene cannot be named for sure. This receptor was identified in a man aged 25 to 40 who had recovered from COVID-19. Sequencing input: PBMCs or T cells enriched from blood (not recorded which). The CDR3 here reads CASSFRAPYEQYF. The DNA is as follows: TGCGCCAGCAGCTTTCGCGCCCCCTACGAGCAGTACTTC.